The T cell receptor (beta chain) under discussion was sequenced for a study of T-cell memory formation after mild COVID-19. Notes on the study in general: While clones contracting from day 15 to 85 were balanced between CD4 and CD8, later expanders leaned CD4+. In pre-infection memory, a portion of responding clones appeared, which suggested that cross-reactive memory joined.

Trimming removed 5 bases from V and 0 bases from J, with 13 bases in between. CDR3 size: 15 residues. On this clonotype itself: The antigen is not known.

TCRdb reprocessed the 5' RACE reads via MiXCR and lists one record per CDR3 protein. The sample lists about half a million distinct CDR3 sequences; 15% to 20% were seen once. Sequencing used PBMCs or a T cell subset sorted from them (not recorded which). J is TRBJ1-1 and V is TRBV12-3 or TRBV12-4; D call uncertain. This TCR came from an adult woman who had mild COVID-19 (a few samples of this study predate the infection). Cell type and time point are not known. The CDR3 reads CASSPQQPLNTEAFF. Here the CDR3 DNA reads TGTGCCAGCAGTCCCCAACAGCCTCTGAACACTGAAGCTTTCTTT.